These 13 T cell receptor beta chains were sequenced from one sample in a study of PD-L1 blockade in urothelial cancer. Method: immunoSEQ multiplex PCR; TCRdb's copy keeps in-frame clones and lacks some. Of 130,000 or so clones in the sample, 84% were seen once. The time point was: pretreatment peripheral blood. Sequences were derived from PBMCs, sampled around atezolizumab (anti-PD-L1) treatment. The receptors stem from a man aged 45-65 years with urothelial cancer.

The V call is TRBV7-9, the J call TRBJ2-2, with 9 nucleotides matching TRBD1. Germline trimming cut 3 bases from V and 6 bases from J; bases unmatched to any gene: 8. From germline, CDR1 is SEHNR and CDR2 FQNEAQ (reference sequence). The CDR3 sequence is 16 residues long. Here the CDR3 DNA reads TGTGCCAGCAGCTTTTCGACAGGGGGTAGTCCCGGGGAGCTGTTTTTT. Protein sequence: CASSFSTGGSPGELFF.

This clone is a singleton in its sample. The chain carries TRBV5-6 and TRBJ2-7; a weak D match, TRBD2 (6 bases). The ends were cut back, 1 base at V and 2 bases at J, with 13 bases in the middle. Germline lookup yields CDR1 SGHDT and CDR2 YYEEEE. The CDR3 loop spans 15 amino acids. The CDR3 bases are TGTGCCAGCAGCTTGTTCTTGGCGGGAACCTACGAGCAGTACTTC. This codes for CASSLFLAGTYEQYF.

CDR3: CASTGTNTGELFF. DNA for the CDR3: TGCGCCAGCACAGGAACGAACACCGGGGAGCTGTTTTTT. The chain recombines TRBV10-1 with TRBJ2-2; D unresolved. The CDR3 totals 13 residues. Trimming left V 7 bases short and J 0 bases short, with 6 bases between. Looked up from germline, CDR1 is WNHNN and CDR2 is SYGVQD (reference sequence).

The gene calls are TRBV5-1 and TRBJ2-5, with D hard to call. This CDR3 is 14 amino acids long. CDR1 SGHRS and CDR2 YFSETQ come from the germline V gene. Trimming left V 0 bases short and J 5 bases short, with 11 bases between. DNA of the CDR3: TGCGCCAGCAGCTTGGACAGAGCCTCGGAGACCCAGTACTTC. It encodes CASSLDRASETQYF.

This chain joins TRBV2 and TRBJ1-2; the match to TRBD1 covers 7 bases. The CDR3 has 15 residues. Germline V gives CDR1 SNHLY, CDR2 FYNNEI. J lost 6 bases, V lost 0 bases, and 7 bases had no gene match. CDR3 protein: CASSEAGTAEDGYTF. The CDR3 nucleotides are TGTGCCAGCAGTGAAGCGGGGACAGCAGAAGATGGCTACACCTTC.

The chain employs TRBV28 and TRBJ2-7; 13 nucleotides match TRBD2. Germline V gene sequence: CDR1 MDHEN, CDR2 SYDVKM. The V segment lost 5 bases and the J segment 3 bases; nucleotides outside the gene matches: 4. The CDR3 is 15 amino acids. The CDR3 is CASSGTSGIHYEQYF. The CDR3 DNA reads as TGTGCCAGCAGTGGGACTAGCGGGATACACTACGAGCAGTACTTC. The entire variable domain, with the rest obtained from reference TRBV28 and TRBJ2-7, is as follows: DVKVTQSSRYLVKRTGEKVFLECVQDMDHENMFWYRQDPGLGLRLIYFSYDVKMKEKGDIPEGYSVSREKKERFSLILESASTNQTSMYLCASSGTSGIHYEQYFGPGTRLTVT.

The CDR3 DNA is TGTGCCAGCAGCACCGGGACAGGAGGGCCCAAATCCCTCTACGAGCAGTACTTC. Residues: CASSTGTGGPKSLYEQYF. The chain has TRBV9 and TRBJ2-7; 8 nucleotides line up with TRBD1. CDR1 SGDLS and CDR2 YYNGEE come from the germline V gene. This CDR3 spans 18 amino acids. The junction had 18 bases not matched to a gene; V was cut back by 4 bases and J by 3 bases.

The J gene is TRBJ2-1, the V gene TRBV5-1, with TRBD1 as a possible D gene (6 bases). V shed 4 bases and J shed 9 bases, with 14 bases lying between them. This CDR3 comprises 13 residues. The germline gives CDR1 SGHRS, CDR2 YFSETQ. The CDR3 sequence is CASSVTTGFEQFF. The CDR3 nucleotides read TGCGCCAGCAGCGTGACTACAGGGTTTGAGCAGTTCTTC. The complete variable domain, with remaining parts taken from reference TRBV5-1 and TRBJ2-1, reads KAGVTQTPRYLIKTRGQQVTLSCSPISGHRSVSWYQQTPGQGLQFLFEYFSETQRNKGNFPGRFSGRQFSNSRSEMNVSTLELGDSALYLCASSVTTGFEQFFGPGTRLTVL.

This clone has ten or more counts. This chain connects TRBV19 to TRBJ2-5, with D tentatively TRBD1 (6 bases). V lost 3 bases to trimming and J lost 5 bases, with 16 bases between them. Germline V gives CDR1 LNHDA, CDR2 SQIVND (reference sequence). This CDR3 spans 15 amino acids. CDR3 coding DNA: TGTGCCAGTAGTATCCCTCCTGGGGGCTACGAGACCCAGTACTTC. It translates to CASSIPPGGYETQYF.

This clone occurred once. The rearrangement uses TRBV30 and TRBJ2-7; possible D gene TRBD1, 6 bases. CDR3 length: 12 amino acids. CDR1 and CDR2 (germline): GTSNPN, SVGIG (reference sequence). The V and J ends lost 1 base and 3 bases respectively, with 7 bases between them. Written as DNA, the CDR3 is TGTGCCTGGAGTGAGGGGGTCTACGAGCAGTACTTC. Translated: CAWSEGVYEQYF.

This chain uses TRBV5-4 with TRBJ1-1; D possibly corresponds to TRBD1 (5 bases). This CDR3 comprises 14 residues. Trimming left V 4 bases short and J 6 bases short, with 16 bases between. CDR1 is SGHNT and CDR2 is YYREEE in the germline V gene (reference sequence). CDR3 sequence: CASSPAGQGAEAFF. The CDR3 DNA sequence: TGTGCCAGCAGCCCCGCGGGGCAGGGAGCTGAAGCTTTCTTT.

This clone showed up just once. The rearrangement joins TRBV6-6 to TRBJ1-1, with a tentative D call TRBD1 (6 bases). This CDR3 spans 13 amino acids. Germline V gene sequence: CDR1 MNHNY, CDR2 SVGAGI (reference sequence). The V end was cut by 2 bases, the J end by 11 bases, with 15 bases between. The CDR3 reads CASSYPQGLGAFF. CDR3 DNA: TGTGCCAGCAGTTACCCGCAGGGGTTGGGGGCTTTCTTT.

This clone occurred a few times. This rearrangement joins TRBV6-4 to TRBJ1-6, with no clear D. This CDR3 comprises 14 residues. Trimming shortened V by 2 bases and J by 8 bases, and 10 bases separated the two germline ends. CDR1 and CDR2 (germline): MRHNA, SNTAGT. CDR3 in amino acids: CASSDGRRDSPLHF. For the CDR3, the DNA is TGTGCCAGCAGTGACGGGCGGAGGGATTCACCCCTCCACTTT.